This T cell receptor beta chain comes out of a study of regulatory T cells in long-lasting Graves disease. Findings and limits, study-wide: Persistent disease exhibited a predilection for TRBV28, TRBJ1-2 and TRBJ2-5. The number of shared public clonotypes was higher in persistent patients (around 2,500) than new patients (966).

Arm-PCR with iRepertoire HTBI primers amplified the CDR3 regions for these TCR beta libraries. MiXCR, applied by TCRdb to the multiplex PCR reads, yields one record per CDR3 protein. Here the sample spans about 340,000 distinct CDR3 sequences, roughly 21% being singletons. Indicated time point: persistent/refractory GD, antithyroid drugs over 5 years with positive TRAb. The TCR library was prepared using RNA isolated from PBMCs. An endocrinology department in Xi'an, China, recruited the patients. There are many counts of this clonotype. The antigen is unknown. After removal of 6 bases from V and 4 bases from J, the junction contained 6 bases not matched to a gene. CDR3 length equals 13 residues. Germline CDR1 is DFQATT and CDR2 is SNEGSKA (reference sequence).

The chain links TRBV20-1 to TRBJ2-5, with TRBD1 matching 9 bases. The specimen was peripheral blood mononuclear cells (PBMCs), collected when the disease was refractory, from a patient treated with antithyroid drugs. This TCR derives from a female donor with Graves disease. CDR3 region: CSALDRGAETQYF. DNA for the CDR3: TGCAGTGCCCTTGACAGGGGGGCAGAGACCCAGTACTTC.